The source of this TCR beta chain is a study of T-cell memory formation after mild COVID-19. TCRdb reprocessed the 5' RACE reads via MiXCR and lists one record per CDR3 protein. This table holds 550,000 to 600,000 distinct CDR3 sequences, roughly 17% found once. V gave up 2 bases and J gave up 7 bases; unmatched junction bases: 6. The CDR3 runs to 17 residues. Germline V CDR1 and CDR2: KGHSH, LQKENI. The chain links TRBV18 to TRBJ2-1, with 15 nucleotides matching TRBD2. This clonotype was sampled from an adult woman who had mild COVID-19 (a few samples of this study predate the infection). Cell type and time point are not known. The sequenced material came from PBMCs or a T cell subset sorted from them (not recorded which). CDR3 bases: TGTGCCAGCTCACCAAGGACTAGCGGGGGGGCCATGAATGAGCAGTTCTTC. Translation: CASSPRTSGGAMNEQFF. Full variable domain (rest looked up from reference TRBV18 and TRBJ2-1): NAGVMQNPRHLVRRRGQEARLRCSPMKGHSHVYWYRQLPEEGLKFMVYLQKENIIDESGMPKERFSAEFPKEGPSILRIQQVVRGDSAAYFCASSPRTSGGAMNEQFFGPGTRLTVL.